The rows below give T cell receptor beta chains drawn from one sample of a study of T cells in localized non-small cell lung cancer. Clones were read by immunoSEQ multiplex PCR, and TCRdb kept only the in-frame ones, dropping some. The table shows 55,000 to 75,000 clones, with just over 90% occurring only once. The sequences come from peripheral blood, collected before any cancer treatment. The source of these receptors is a man between 40 and 75 years old with stage I lung adenocarcinoma. Each CDR3 is given with its conserved first and last residue. The D gene is left open where the match is weak. The size field is filled for only some rows; it gives once, few, many or a size class.

j_gene: TRBJ2-2; d_gene: TRBD2; abundance: .; v_gene: TRBV4-2; CDR3aa: CASSASVAGGPSTGELFF; CDR3nt: TGTGCCAGCAGCGCTTCCGTAGCGGGAGGGCCGAGCACCGGGGAGCTGTTTTTT
j_gene: TRBJ2-7; d_gene: TRBD1; abundance: .; v_gene: TRBV5-1; CDR3aa: CASRPTGGVSYEQYF; CDR3nt: TGCGCCAGCAGACCCACAGGGGGCGTATCCTACGAGCAGTACTTC
j_gene: TRBJ1-1; d_gene: .; abundance: .; v_gene: TRBV7-8; CDR3aa: CASSLGRTVEAFF; CDR3nt: TGTGCCAGCAGCTTAGGTAGGACAGTTGAAGCTTTCTTT
j_gene: TRBJ2-7; d_gene: .; abundance: .; v_gene: TRBV2; CDR3aa: CASRMRKSSYEQYF; CDR3nt: TGTGCCAGCCGGATGCGCAAAAGCTCCTACGAGCAGTACTTC
j_gene: TRBJ2-2; d_gene: .; abundance: once; v_gene: TRBV6-1; CDR3aa: CASSQGESGELFF; CDR3nt: TGTGCCAGCAGCCAGGGTGAATCCGGGGAGCTGTTTTTT
j_gene: TRBJ2-3; d_gene: .; abundance: .; v_gene: TRBV7-9; CDR3aa: CASSTPGKYTQYF; CDR3nt: TGTGCCAGCAGCACCCCGGGAAAATATACGCAGTATTTT
j_gene: TRBJ2-3; d_gene: .; abundance: .; v_gene: TRBV2; CDR3aa: CASRTGTNTDTQYF; CDR3nt: TGTGCCAGCAGGACCGGGACGAACACAGATACGCAGTATTTT
j_gene: TRBJ2-7; d_gene: .; abundance: .; v_gene: TRBV5-1; CDR3aa: CASSIGQTYEQYF; CDR3nt: TGCGCCAGCAGCATAGGACAGACCTACGAGCAGTACTTC
j_gene: TRBJ2-7; d_gene: .; abundance: once; v_gene: TRBV18; CDR3aa: CASSAGQDYEQYF; CDR3nt: TGTGCCAGCTCCGCCGGGCAGGACTACGAGCAGTACTTC
j_gene: TRBJ2-7; d_gene: .; abundance: .; v_gene: TRBV2; CDR3aa: CASSEVGRRYEQYF; CDR3nt: TGTGCCAGCAGTGAAGTGGGACGCCGGTATGAGCAGTACTTC
j_gene: TRBJ1-5; d_gene: .; abundance: .; v_gene: TRBV27; CDR3aa: CASSRQPGPEGNQPQHF; CDR3nt: TGTGCCAGCAGTCGCCAACCGGGACCCGAGGGCAATCAGCCCCAGCATTTT
j_gene: TRBJ2-5; d_gene: TRBD2; abundance: .; v_gene: TRBV2; CDR3aa: CASSEAGAGTSAETQYF; CDR3nt: TGTGCCAGCAGTGAAGCTGGGGCCGGGACTAGCGCAGAGACCCAGTACTTC
j_gene: TRBJ1-5; d_gene: .; abundance: .; v_gene: TRBV5-1; CDR3aa: CASSLSSDGNQPQHF; CDR3nt: TGCGCCAGCAGCTTGAGCTCAGACGGTAATCAGCCCCAGCATTTT
j_gene: TRBJ1-1; d_gene: .; abundance: .; v_gene: TRBV2; CDR3aa: CASSPQTGEWTEAFF; CDR3nt: TGTGCCAGCAGCCCCCAAACGGGAGAGTGGACTGAAGCTTTCTTT
j_gene: TRBJ1-1; d_gene: TRBD1; abundance: .; v_gene: TRBV7-2; CDR3aa: CASSRPTGGTEAFF; CDR3nt: TGTGCCAGCAGCCGACCGACAGGGGGCACTGAAGCTTTCTTT
j_gene: TRBJ2-7; d_gene: .; abundance: once; v_gene: TRBV5-6; CDR3aa: CASSLFRRYEQYF; CDR3nt: TGTGCCAGCAGCTTGTTTCGGCGGTACGAGCAGTACTTC
j_gene: TRBJ1-1; d_gene: .; abundance: .; v_gene: TRBV29-1; CDR3aa: CSAIGTVERQAFF; CDR3nt: TGCAGCGCTATAGGAACTGTAGAGAGACAAGCTTTCTTT
j_gene: TRBJ1-6; d_gene: .; abundance: .; v_gene: TRBV6-5; CDR3aa: CASSYSNPQVQSLHF; CDR3nt: TGTGCCAGCAGTTACTCGAACCCCCAGGTGCAGTCCCTCCACTTT
j_gene: TRBJ2-5; d_gene: .; abundance: .; v_gene: TRBV2; CDR3aa: CASQRGETQYF; CDR3nt: TGTGCCAGCCAGAGGGGTGAGACCCAGTACTTC
j_gene: TRBJ2-1; d_gene: TRBD2; abundance: .; v_gene: TRBV11-2; CDR3aa: CASSLAVAGAFYNEQFF; CDR3nt: TGTGCCAGCAGCTTAGCGGTTGCGGGAGCCTTCTACAATGAGCAGTTCTTC
j_gene: TRBJ1-1; d_gene: .; abundance: once; v_gene: TRBV29-1; CDR3aa: CSAVGQPNTEAFF; CDR3nt: TGCAGCGCAGTCGGACAGCCGAACACTGAAGCTTTCTTT
j_gene: TRBJ1-5; d_gene: .; abundance: once; v_gene: TRBV30; CDR3aa: CAWSVRQHNQPQHF; CDR3nt: TGTGCCTGGAGTGTACGACAGCACAATCAGCCCCAGCATTTT
j_gene: TRBJ2-7; d_gene: TRBD1; abundance: .; v_gene: TRBV18; CDR3aa: CASSHDPTGAYEQYF; CDR3nt: TGTGCCAGCTCACATGATCCGACAGGGGCGTACGAGCAGTACTTC
j_gene: TRBJ1-2; d_gene: .; abundance: .; v_gene: TRBV9; CDR3aa: CASSVVSRDHGGYTF; CDR3nt: TGTGCCAGCAGCGTAGTTTCGAGGGATCATGGGGGCTACACCTTC
j_gene: TRBJ2-2; d_gene: .; abundance: .; v_gene: TRBV19; CDR3aa: CASSGWHYTGELFF; CDR3nt: TGTGCCAGTAGTGGGTGGCATTACACCGGGGAGCTGTTTTTT
j_gene: TRBJ2-7; d_gene: .; abundance: .; v_gene: TRBV7-9; CDR3aa: CASSSGSTYEQYF; CDR3nt: TGTGCCAGCAGCTCGGGGTCCACCTACGAGCAGTACTTC
j_gene: TRBJ1-5; d_gene: .; abundance: .; v_gene: TRBV28; CDR3aa: CASSLQGRGGSSNQPQHF; CDR3nt: TGTGCCAGCAGTTTGCAGGGTCGGGGCGGAAGTAGCAATCAGCCCCAGCATTTT
j_gene: TRBJ2-5; d_gene: TRBD2; abundance: .; v_gene: TRBV5-4; CDR3aa: CASSSTSGRAETQYF; CDR3nt: TGTGCCAGCAGCTCGACTAGCGGGAGGGCGGAGACCCAGTACTTC
j_gene: TRBJ2-1; d_gene: TRBD2; abundance: .; v_gene: TRBV29-1; CDR3aa: CSGGSGGYNEQFF; CDR3nt: TGCAGCGGTGGAAGCGGGGGATACAATGAGCAGTTCTTC
j_gene: TRBJ1-1; d_gene: TRBD1; abundance: .; v_gene: TRBV6-6; CDR3aa: CASSYGGGVDTEAFF; CDR3nt: TGTGCCAGCAGTTACGGAGGGGGCGTGGACACTGAAGCTTTCTTT
j_gene: TRBJ1-5; d_gene: .; abundance: .; v_gene: TRBV19; CDR3aa: CASSIGGRLTNQPQHF; CDR3nt: TGTGCCAGTAGTATCGGGGGACGTCTAACAAATCAGCCCCAGCATTTT
j_gene: TRBJ2-7; d_gene: TRBD2; abundance: .; v_gene: TRBV2; CDR3aa: CASSAGGREFNEQYF; CDR3nt: TGTGCCAGCAGTGCGGGTGGGCGGGAGTTTAACGAGCAGTACTTC
j_gene: TRBJ1-1; d_gene: .; abundance: .; v_gene: TRBV5-4; CDR3aa: CASSVSGTPGEAFF; CDR3nt: TGTGCCAGCAGCGTATCCGGGACACCGGGTGAAGCTTTCTTT
j_gene: TRBJ2-5; d_gene: .; abundance: .; v_gene: TRBV7-3; CDR3aa: CASSLNREETQYF; CDR3nt: TGTGCCAGCAGCTTAAACAGGGAAGAGACCCAGTACTTC
j_gene: TRBJ2-7; d_gene: .; abundance: .; v_gene: TRBV2; CDR3aa: CASGRDGYEQYF; CDR3nt: TGTGCCAGCGGGCGGGACGGGTACGAGCAGTACTTC
j_gene: TRBJ2-7; d_gene: .; abundance: .; v_gene: TRBV11-2; CDR3aa: CASSLEGGGSYEQYF; CDR3nt: TGTGCCAGCAGCTTAGAGGGCGGCGGCTCCTACGAGCAGTACTTC
j_gene: TRBJ2-5; d_gene: TRBD1; abundance: .; v_gene: TRBV11-3; CDR3aa: CASSSTGTGRETQYF; CDR3nt: TGTGCCAGCAGCTCGACCGGGACAGGGAGAGAGACCCAGTACTTC
j_gene: TRBJ2-7; d_gene: TRBD2; abundance: .; v_gene: TRBV5-4; CDR3aa: CASSSPGLAGGQYF; CDR3nt: TGTGCCAGCAGCTCACCGGGACTAGCGGGAGGGCAGTACTTC
j_gene: TRBJ1-1; d_gene: TRBD1; abundance: .; v_gene: TRBV6-6; CDR3aa: CASSDPDRGGNTEAFF; CDR3nt: TGTGCCAGCAGCGACCCGGACAGGGGGGGAAACACTGAAGCTTTCTTT
j_gene: TRBJ2-7; d_gene: TRBD2; abundance: .; v_gene: TRBV7-2; CDR3aa: CASGPGGTYEQYF; CDR3nt: TGTGCCAGCGGCCCGGGGGGGACCTACGAGCAGTACTTC
j_gene: TRBJ2-3; d_gene: TRBD2; abundance: .; v_gene: TRBV29-1; CDR3aa: CSVDRMASGLTDTQYF; CDR3nt: TGCAGCGTTGACCGAATGGCTAGCGGACTCACAGATACGCAGTATTTT
j_gene: TRBJ2-5; d_gene: .; abundance: .; v_gene: TRBV5-1; CDR3aa: CASMQGQETQYF; CDR3nt: TGCGCCAGCATGCAGGGACAAGAGACCCAGTACTTC
j_gene: TRBJ2-7; d_gene: .; abundance: .; v_gene: TRBV18; CDR3aa: CASSPPQGYEQYF; CDR3nt: TGTGCCAGCTCACCACCACAGGGATACGAGCAGTACTTC
j_gene: TRBJ2-1; d_gene: .; abundance: .; v_gene: TRBV5-1; CDR3aa: CASSPQGGSGVQFF; CDR3nt: TGCGCCAGCAGCCCGCAGGGGGGATCGGGGGTCCAGTTCTTC
j_gene: TRBJ1-1; d_gene: .; abundance: .; v_gene: TRBV2; CDR3aa: CASSPGTYTEAFF; CDR3nt: TGTGCCAGCAGTCCGGGGACGTACACTGAAGCTTTCTTT
j_gene: TRBJ1-2; d_gene: .; abundance: once; v_gene: TRBV7-9; CDR3aa: CASSLGTEPLSNYGYTF; CDR3nt: TGTGCCAGCAGCTTGGGGACGGAACCGCTATCTAACTATGGCTACACCTTC
j_gene: TRBJ2-1; d_gene: .; abundance: .; v_gene: TRBV6-6; CDR3aa: CATEGDIYNEQFF; CDR3nt: TGTGCCACCGAAGGGGACATCTACAATGAGCAGTTCTTC
j_gene: TRBJ2-7; d_gene: TRBD2; abundance: .; v_gene: TRBV6-5; CDR3aa: CASSYAASGSYEQYF; CDR3nt: TGTGCCAGCAGTTACGCGGCTAGCGGCTCCTACGAGCAGTACTTC
j_gene: TRBJ2-4; d_gene: TRBD2; abundance: .; v_gene: TRBV9; CDR3aa: CASSVSPLAGKNIQYF; CDR3nt: TGTGCCAGCAGCGTATCCCCCCTAGCGGGGAAAAACATTCAGTACTTC
j_gene: TRBJ2-7; d_gene: .; abundance: once; v_gene: TRBV11-2; CDR3aa: CASSQEEANYEQYF; CDR3nt: TGTGCCAGCAGCCAAGAGGAGGCGAACTACGAGCAGTACTTC
j_gene: TRBJ2-5; d_gene: TRBD1; abundance: .; v_gene: TRBV18; CDR3aa: CASLLPGQQETQYF; CDR3nt: TGTGCCAGCTTGCTACCGGGACAGCAAGAGACCCAGTACTTC
j_gene: TRBJ1-4; d_gene: TRBD1; abundance: .; v_gene: TRBV5-1; CDR3aa: CASSRGGQNEKLFF; CDR3nt: TGCGCCAGCAGCAGGGGGGGACAGAATGAAAAACTGTTTTTT
j_gene: TRBJ2-2; d_gene: .; abundance: .; v_gene: TRBV7-3; CDR3aa: CASSLGSGELFF; CDR3nt: TGTGCCAGCAGCTTAGGGTCCGGGGAGCTGTTTTTT